This T cell receptor beta chain emerged from a study of control samples from healthy donors and cancer patients. The CDR3 consists of 13 residues. Germline CDR1 MGHRA, CDR2 YSYEKL. Concerning this clone: A read error may account for a junction end that differs from germline.

Data came from immunoSEQ multiplex PCR; TCRdb stores just in-frame clones and leaves some out. Of about 150,000 clones listed, 90% to 95% are singletons. The genes are TRBV4-1 and TRBJ2-4; D is unresolved. This TCR was recovered from a woman between 18 and 30 years old in good health. Material: blood. For the CDR3, the DNA is TGCGCCGGCAGCCAAGGGCCTACCAACATTCAGTACTTC. It is translated as CAGSQGPTNIQYF.